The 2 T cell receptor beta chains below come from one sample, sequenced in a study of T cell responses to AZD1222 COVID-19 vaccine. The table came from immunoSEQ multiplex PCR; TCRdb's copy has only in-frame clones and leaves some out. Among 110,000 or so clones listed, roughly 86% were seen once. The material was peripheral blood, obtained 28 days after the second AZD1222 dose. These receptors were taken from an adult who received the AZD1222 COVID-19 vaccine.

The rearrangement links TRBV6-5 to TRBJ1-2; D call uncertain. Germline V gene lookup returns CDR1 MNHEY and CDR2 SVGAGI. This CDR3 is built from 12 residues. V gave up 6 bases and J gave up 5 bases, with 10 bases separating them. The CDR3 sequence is CASSDNPYGYTF. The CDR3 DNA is TGTGCCAGCAGCGACAATCCTTATGGCTACACCTTC.

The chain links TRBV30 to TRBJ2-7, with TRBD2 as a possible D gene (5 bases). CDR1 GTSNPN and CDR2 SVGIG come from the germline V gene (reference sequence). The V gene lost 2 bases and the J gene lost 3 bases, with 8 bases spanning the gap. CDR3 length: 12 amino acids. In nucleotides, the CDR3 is TGTGCCTGGAGTCCTCGGGGCTACGAGCAGTACTTC. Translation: CAWSPRGYEQYF.